This entry lists 9 T cell receptor beta chains sequenced from one sample in a study of T cells in Graves' hyperthyroidism and ophthalmopathy. What was amplified from RNA transcripts were TCR beta CDR3 regions. First-round RT-PCR of the TCR CDR3 relied on the HTBI primer set. MiXCR was run by TCRdb on the multiplex PCR reads, yielding one entry per CDR3 protein. The profile shows 400,000 to 550,000 distinct CDR3 sequences, under 15% of them singletons. The sample comprised blood. These receptors were taken from a woman younger than 35 with Graves' hyperthyroidism.

V is TRBV20-1 and J is TRBJ2-4, with 7 bases that match TRBD1. J lost 6 bases, V lost 0 bases, and 5 bases had no gene match. Germline V lookup: CDR1 DFQATT, CDR2 SNEGSKA (reference sequence). The CDR3 contains 14 residues. The CDR3 reads CSARDTTGRNIQYF. Here the CDR3 DNA reads TGCAGTGCTAGAGATACGACAGGGAGAAACATTCAGTACTTC.

This clonotype was observed many times. The chain combines TRBV3-1 with TRBJ1-2; D is unresolved. There are 13 residues in the CDR3. Looked up from germline, CDR1 is LGHDT and CDR2 is YNNKEL (reference sequence). The V end lost 1 base, the J end lost 7 bases, and 10 bases lay between the germline ends. The DNA for the CDR3 is TGTGCCAGCAGCCAAGCGAATGGGGTTGGCTACACCTTC. Its translation is CASSQANGVGYTF.

On this clonotype: A much larger clone lies a single base off, so this may be a read error. V is TRBV6-2 or TRBV6-3 and J is TRBJ2-7; no firm D call. CDR3 length: 17 residues. Germline assignment: CDR1 MNHEY and CDR2 SVGEGT. Written as DNA, the CDR3 is TGTGCCAGCAGTTGGAACCCCCGGACGGTAAGCTCCTACGAGAAGTACTTC. Translated: CASSWNPRTVSSYEKYF.

In this sample, this clonotype turned up a few times. The rearrangement joins TRBV19 to TRBJ2-5, with D possibly TRBD2 on 5 matching bases. V was cut by 3 bases and J by 5 bases, with 16 bases left in between. The CDR3 contains 15 residues. CDR1 LNHDA and CDR2 SQIVND come from the germline V gene (reference sequence). The CDR3 region is CASSITWTRGETQYF. The CDR3 nucleotides are TGTGCCAGTAGTATTACGTGGACCCGAGGGGAGACCCAGTACTTC. The variable domain in full, with the rest retrieved from reference TRBV19 and TRBJ2-5, is DGGITQSPKYLFRKEGQNVTLSCEQNLNHDAMYWYRQDPGQGLRLIYYSQIVNDFQKGDIAEGYSVSREKKESFPLTVTSAQKNPTAFYLCASSITWTRGETQYFGPGTRLLVL.

This clonotype was detected ten times or more. The chain joins TRBV5-1 to TRBJ1-2, with 7 bases fitting TRBD1. The CDR3 covers 13 residues. The V gene end was trimmed by 0 bases and the J gene end by 7 bases; junction bases not matched to a gene: 3. Germline CDR1 is SGHRS and CDR2 is YFSETQ. The CDR3 sequence is CASSLDTGVGYTF. In DNA form, the CDR3 reads TGCGCCAGCAGCTTGGATACAGGGGTTGGCTACACCTTC.

The V gene is TRBV19, the J gene TRBJ2-7; D is unresolved. Deletions cut 3 bases from V and 1 base from J, with 13 bases between. The CDR3 is 15 residues long. Germline V gene lookup returns CDR1 LNHDA and CDR2 SQIVND (reference sequence). This chain's CDR3 is CASSIRGIISYEQYF. DNA for the CDR3: TGTGCCAGTAGTATTCGTGGGATTATATCCTACGAGCAGTACTTC.

This clonotype was counted ten times or more. The chain has TRBV11-3 and TRBJ2-7, with D unclear. This CDR3 is 15 amino acids long. Looked up from germline, CDR1 is SGHNT and CDR2 is YENEEA. Trimming pared 0 bases from V and 0 bases from J, leaving 9 bases between. In nucleotides, the CDR3 is TGTGCCAGCAGCTTAGATACGGAAAGCTCCTACGAGCAGTACGTC. Translated, it gives CASSLDTESSYEQYV.

This clonotype has a count of ten or more. This sequence joins TRBV20-1 and TRBJ2-5, with 9 bases that match TRBD1. The CDR3 covers 18 residues. Trimming cost V 0 bases and J 2 bases; bases outside gene matches: 13. Per germline, CDR1 DFQATT and CDR2 SNEGSKA (reference sequence). The CDR3 reads CSARDLSGGTGTQETQYF. For the CDR3, the DNA is TGCAGTGCTAGAGATCTATCCGGAGGGACAGGGACGCAAGAGACCCAGTACTTC.

This clonotype has only a few counts. The rearrangement links TRBV5-1 to TRBJ1-2; no clear D. V was clipped by 0 bases and J by 0 bases, with 9 bases between them. In germline, CDR1 is SGHRS, CDR2 YFSETQ. The CDR3 is 15 residues long. The CDR3 here is CASSLDPGSNYGYTF. The DNA of the CDR3 is TGCGCCAGCAGCTTGGATCCCGGTTCTAACTATGGCTACACCTTC.